This T cell receptor beta chain originates from a study of T cell repertoires in aging, cancer and after chemotherapy (dated 2019 in TCRdb). Regarding the study in general: Donors were distributed across six age groups ranging from 30 or younger to 70 or older, with at least three individuals included per group. To examine immunoaging and T cell reconstitution after chemotherapy, the study profiled TCR beta repertoires in peripheral blood from healthy donors and cancer patients. The full dataset contained several million TCR reads. Alongside 95 healthy donors serving as a reference group, the cohort included roughly 220 cancer patients, of whom more than 90 had hematological cancers and around 120 had solid cancers. In the solid tumor group, paired pre- and post-chemotherapy samples were obtained from brain tumor (glioblastoma) patients receiving temozolomide-based therapy. Results and caveats for the whole study, not just this receptor: Median generation probability increased over the chemotherapy interval in both cancer cohorts, suggesting repertoire reconstitution through rebound thymic output. According to the authors, the repertoire data do not permit conclusions about immunological memory after chemotherapy. Significantly lower blood TCR diversity and higher clonality were observed in untreated patients with hematological or solid cancers than in age-matched healthy donors. In healthy donors, the decline in TCR diversity with age was mainly explained by loss of richness, whereas in cancer patients loss of evenness was also found to contribute.

TCR beta rearrangements were amplified from genomic DNA isolated from peripheral blood, not from sorted cells or RNA. Rearranged TRB sequences spanning V, D and J segments were amplified by multiplex touch-down PCR using a mixed TRB-A/B primer pool. Illumina adapters and sample indices were added to the amplicons in two consecutive PCR reactions performed with Phusion HS II polymerase. Amplicons were gel-purified with the NucleoSpin Gel and PCR Clean-up kit, then checked with Qubit and an Agilent 2100 Bioanalyzer. Sequencing of the libraries was done on an Illumina MiSeq with paired-end, single-indexed 600-cycle runs. As for the original processing: MiXCR versions 2.12 and 3.0.5 were used to process TRB sequences. Each unique CDR3 nucleotide sequence was counted as one clone, and only productive sequences with at least two reads were retained. The repertoire metrics were Shannon diversity, evenness, clonality (calculated as one minus evenness), and diversity profiles parameterized by alpha from 0 to 5. The IGoR algorithm was used to compute generation probabilities of clones in paired pre- and post-chemotherapy samples. TCRdb passed the public sequencing reads through fastp at Q25 and MiXCR, retaining productive beta sequences. Each entry merges the rows of one CDR3 protein and shows their most common DNA and genes. The V and J calls shown here were made by TCRdb, not taken from the authors' results. In all, the sample holds 2,500 to 3,500 distinct CDR3 sequences, and 20% to 30% of those were seen once. 25% to 35% of the sample rests with the top ten.

Judged by its sample share, this clonotype qualifies as medium-sized (0.01 to 0.1%). Which antigen it targets is not known. Nothing much larger sits one base from this clone, and base qualities are not available. Sequencing input: blood. The receptor was isolated from a human donor with a solid tumor.

The DNA is TGCGCCAGCAGTGAGTGGCAGCATAATTCACCCCTCCACTTT. Its translation is CASSEWQHNSPLHF. The V gene is TRBV10-1 and the J gene is TRBJ1-6, with no reliable assignment of the D segment. According to the germline V gene (reference sequence), CDR1 reads WNHNN and CDR2 reads SYGVQD. V gives up 1 base and J gives up 5 bases, and the segment between their germline ends measures 6 bases. Including cysteine and phenylalanine, the CDR3 has 14 amino acids. Of the read, only the CDR3 DNA is kept; its 42 bases are in frame from base 1.